A single sample gave rise to the 13 T cell receptor beta chains below, sequenced in a study of blood T cells in healthy people across ages. The second PCR ran about 6 to 11 cycles with a sample-barcoded 5' primer and J-beta primers. Each CDR3 protein is one row after TCRdb ran MiXCR on the 5' RACE reads. There are some 560,000 distinct CDR3 sequences in the sample; approximately 26% occur only once, and 3% to 4.5% lies in the top ten. These records were also assigned to another study, of T cells of mothers and their children.

The sequencing input was blood. The receptors originated from a boy aged 2 to 10 in good health.

The gene calls are TRBV12-3 or TRBV12-4 and TRBJ2-1; D might be TRBD2 (5 bases). V lost 5 bases, J lost 10 bases, and 15 bases lay in between. The CDR3 length is 13 residues. The CDR3 reads CASSPPLRGEQFF. CDR3 coding DNA: TGTGCCAGCAGTCCGCCTCTTAGAGGGGAGCAGTTCTTC.

Notes on this clonotype: One junction end does not reproduce the germline sequence, and a read error may be involved. The gene calls are TRBV7-2 and TRBJ1-3; D is possibly TRBD1 (6 bases). Germline loops: CDR1 SGHTA, CDR2 FQGNSA. CDR3 length: 13 amino acids. The CDR3 bases are TGTGCCAGCAGCAAAACGGGGGCAAACGCCATATATTTT. Translating it yields CASSKTGANAIYF.

This chain links TRBV10-3 with TRBJ2-7; 8 bases match TRBD1. Germline V gives CDR1 ENHRY, CDR2 SYGVKD. CDR3 size: 14 residues. Germline trimming cut 6 bases from V and 3 bases from J; bases unmatched to any gene: 7. In DNA, the CDR3 is TGTGCCATCAGCCGGACAGGGAGCTACTACGAGCAGTACTTC. This codes for CAISRTGSYYEQYF.

J is TRBJ2-7 and V is TRBV12-3 or TRBV12-4; 11 positions agree with TRBD2. This CDR3 region has 13 residues. The ends lost 6 bases at V and 9 bases at J; junction bases unmatched: 7. CDR3 sequence (DNA): TGTGCCAGCAGGTCGCCGGGACTAGCGGCGCAGTACTTC. This sequence encodes CASRSPGLAAQYF.

This clonotype was observed a handful of times. The V and J genes are TRBV12-3 or TRBV12-4 and TRBJ1-5; the D is unclear. Trimming removed 4 bases at V and 9 bases at J, with 10 bases between. This CDR3 spans 12 amino acids. The CDR3 DNA follows: TGTGCCAGCAGTTCAGGCTATCTGCCCCAGCATTTT. The encoded protein is CASSSGYLPQHF.

The rearrangement joins TRBV5-1 to TRBJ2-4, with 8 bases matching TRBD1. Germline CDR1 SGHRS, CDR2 YFSETQ. After removal of 4 bases from V and 6 bases from J, the junction contained 6 bases not matched to a gene. This CDR3 spans 14 amino acids. The DNA for the CDR3 is TGCGCCAGCAGCCCCCGCCAGGGGGCAAACATTCAGTACTTC. This sequence encodes CASSPRQGANIQYF.

This clonotype was observed a few times. The chain joins TRBV24-1 to TRBJ2-1; 13 nucleotides line up with TRBD2. Germline V CDR1 and CDR2: KGHDR, SFDVKD. J gave up 8 bases and V 4 bases, and 10 bases lay outside the gene matches. There are 17 residues in the CDR3. The CDR3 DNA is TGTGCCACCAGTGAAAATCGGACTAGCGGGGGCGAGGATGAGCAGTTCTTC. Translation: CATSENRTSGGEDEQFF.

This clonotype was found many times. V gene TRBV6-5 combines with J gene TRBJ1-2, with unresolved D. Trimming shortened V by 2 bases and J by 4 bases, and 5 bases separated the two germline ends. Germline values: CDR1 MNHEY, CDR2 SVGAGI. This CDR3 has 12 residues. The CDR3 here is CASSYDSYGYTF. The CDR3 DNA reads as TGTGCCAGCAGTTACGATAGCTATGGCTACACCTTC.

Many counts were recorded for this clonotype. One end of the junction fails to match germline, which may point to a read error. CDR3 nucleotide sequence: TGTGCCAGCAGCTTAGCAGGGGGCGGCGAGCAGTACTTC. Translation gives CASSLAGGGEQYF. The chain joins TRBV12-3 or TRBV12-4 to TRBJ2-7, with 8 bases matching TRBD1. The length of the CDR3 is 13 residues.

This clonotype has a count of ten or more. The rearrangement joins TRBV5-5 to TRBJ2-1, with 9 bases fitting TRBD2. The germline gives CDR1 SGHKS, CDR2 YYEKEE (reference sequence). CDR3 length equals 15 residues. With 1 base clipped from V and 4 bases from J, the junction kept 3 bases outside the gene matches. The CDR3 loop is CASSLSTSGYNEQFF. The DNA of the CDR3 is TGTGCCAGCAGCTTGTCTACTAGCGGGTACAATGAGCAGTTCTTC.

This clonotype has more than one count but fewer than ten. The V gene is TRBV5-1, the J gene TRBJ2-3; D not resolved. V was pared by 3 bases and J by 4 bases, with 6 bases between. Germline CDR1 is SGHRS and CDR2 is YFSETQ. There are 12 residues in the CDR3. The CDR3 nucleotides are TGCGCCAGCAGCTACAATTCAGATACGCAGTATTTT. Translation: CASSYNSDTQYF.

This clonotype occurred a few times. This CDR3 reads CASSRLGLAMGELFF. For the CDR3, the DNA is TGTGCCAGCAGTCGATTGGGTCTTGCCATGGGGGAGCTGTTTTTT. The V and J genes are TRBV6-5 and TRBJ2-2, with D unclear. Trimming cost V 5 bases and J 8 bases, with 18 bases left between them. Germline CDR1 is MNHEY and CDR2 is SVGAGI. The length of the CDR3 is 15 residues.

The chain uses TRBV7-2 and TRBJ1-2; D possibly corresponds to TRBD1 (5 bases). The V gene lost 1 base and the J gene lost 8 bases, with 20 bases spanning the gap. CDR3 length: 16 amino acids. Germline values: CDR1 SGHTA, CDR2 FQGNSA. CDR3 in amino acids: CASSLGLGGGAAGYTF. CDR3 nucleotide sequence: TGTGCCAGCAGCTTAGGCCTCGGTGGGGGAGCCGCAGGCTACACCTTC. Filled out from reference TRBV7-2 and TRBJ1-2, the complete variable domain reads GAGVSQSPSNKVTEKGKDVELRCDPISGHTALYWYRQSLGQGLEFLIYFQGNSAPDKSGLPSDRFSAERTGGSVSTLTIQRTQQEDSAVYLCASSLGLGGGAAGYTFGSGTRLTVV.